This T cell receptor beta chain was observed in a study of beta chain features in type 1 diabetes. General study findings and limits: Naive, central memory and regulatory TCRB repertoires appeared more similar among patients than healthy donors. Significant though moderate, a shortening of TCRB CDR3s appeared in all four CD4+ subsets of Type 1 diabetes patients.

A word on this clone: The antigen is unknown.

The study reverse transcribed the entire isolated RNA, so it sequenced expressed TCRB transcripts. The data were produced by immunoSEQ multiplex PCR, yet TCRdb's version contains in-frame clones alone and is incomplete. The data show roughly 340,000 clones, roughly 14% seen once. The sample consisted of naive CD4+ T cells from blood. The sequence came from a woman younger than 35 with type 1 diabetes.

The DNA of the CDR3 is TGCGCCAGCAGCGGGACAGTCAGCTCTGGGGCCAACGTCCTGACTTTC. It translates to CASSGTVSSGANVLTF. The chain has TRBV5-1 and TRBJ2-6, with 7 positions matching TRBD1. Germline V gives CDR1 SGHRS, CDR2 YFSETQ. The CDR3 extends over 16 amino acids. V shed 4 bases, J shed 0 bases, and the junction held 4 bases outside the gene matches.